This T cell receptor (beta chain) was obtained from a study of cytomegalovirus exposure and HLA in healthy donors. Whole-study findings and limits: Across donors, sequencing depth was assumed by presence/absence analyses to be roughly uniform.

The CDR3 contains 13 residues. The ends were cut back, 5 bases at V and 3 bases at J, with 7 bases in the middle. The germline V gene has CDR1 MNHEY and CDR2 SMNVEV (reference sequence). It was with 60 Vbeta and 13 Jbeta primers that the PCR ran. Assay: immunoSEQ multiplex PCR; the TCRdb copy retains only in-frame clones and omits some. The data show roughly 100,000 clones, 79% seen once. Regarding this clone: The antigen remains unidentified.

The sequence was obtained from a woman in her thirties or forties in good health and CMV-seronegative. Sample: PBMCs. The chain has TRBV27 and TRBJ2-2, with D hard to call. Written as DNA, the CDR3 is TGTGCCAGCAGTATGCAGTACACCGGGGAGCTGTTTTTT. Protein sequence: CASSMQYTGELFF.